The rows below give T cell receptor beta chains drawn from one sample of a study of cytomegalovirus exposure and HLA in healthy donors. TCRdb's copy holds only in-frame clones and misses some; the assay was immunoSEQ multiplex PCR. This sample's clone table lists about 110,000 clones. The sequencing sample was made of PBMCs. The source is a young man in good health and CMV-seronegative. The CDR3 runs from the conserved cysteine through the conserved F or W. The D gene is left open where the match is weak.

V	D	J	CDR3	DNA
TRBV4-2	.	TRBJ2-5	CASSQNRFQETQYF	TGTGCCAGCAGCCAAAACAGATTCCAAGAGACCCAGTACTTC
TRBV6-1	TRBD2	TRBJ2-3	CASSEELAGKWGTDTQYF	TGTGCCAGCAGTGAAGAACTAGCGGGGAAATGGGGCACAGATACGCAGTATTTT
TRBV7-8	.	TRBJ1-3	CASSPIPRRTDSGNTIYF	TGTGCCAGCAGCCCCATCCCTCGACGGACTGACTCTGGAAACACCATATATTTT
TRBV7-6	.	TRBJ1-1	CASSTRLYGTEAFF	TGTGCCAGCAGCACGAGATTGTACGGCACTGAAGCTTTCTTT
TRBV5-6	.	TRBJ2-3	CASSHGRTDTQYF	TGTGCCAGCAGCCATGGGCGCACAGATACGCAGTATTTT
TRBV6-1	TRBD2	TRBJ2-3	CASSATAGGPDTQYF	TGTGCCAGCAGTGCGACAGCGGGGGGGCCAGATACGCAGTATTTT
TRBV14	.	TRBJ1-1	CASSLRGAGVNTEAFF	TGTGCCAGCAGCCTTCGGGGGGCAGGGGTTAACACTGAAGCTTTCTTT
TRBV19	TRBD1	TRBJ1-5	CASSLLRTGHPYSNQPQHF	TGTGCCAGTAGTCTTCTCAGGACAGGGCATCCCTATAGCAATCAGCCCCAGCATTTT
TRBV7-6	.	TRBJ2-1	CASSLADYEQFF	TGTGCCAGCAGCTTAGCAGACTACGAGCAGTTCTTC
TRBV6-5	.	TRBJ1-1	CASRWGLNTEAFF	TGTGCCAGCAGGTGGGGCTTAAACACTGAAGCTTTCTTT